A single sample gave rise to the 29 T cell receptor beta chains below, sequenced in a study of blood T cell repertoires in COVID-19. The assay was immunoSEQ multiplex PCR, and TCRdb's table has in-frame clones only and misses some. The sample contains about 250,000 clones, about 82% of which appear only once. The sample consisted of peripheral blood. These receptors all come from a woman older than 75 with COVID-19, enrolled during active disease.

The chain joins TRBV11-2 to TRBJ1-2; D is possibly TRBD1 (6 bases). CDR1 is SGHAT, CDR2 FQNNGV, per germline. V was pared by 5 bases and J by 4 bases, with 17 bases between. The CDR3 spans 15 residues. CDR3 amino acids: CASSPTGMGPYGYTF. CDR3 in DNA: TGTGCCAGCAGCCCCACAGGGATGGGTCCCTATGGCTACACCTTC.

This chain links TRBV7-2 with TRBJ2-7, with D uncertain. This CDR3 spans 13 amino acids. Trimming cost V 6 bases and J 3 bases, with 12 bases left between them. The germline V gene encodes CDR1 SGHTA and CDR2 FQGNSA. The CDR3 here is CASRLSGGYEQYF. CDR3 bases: TGTGCCAGCAGGTTGAGTGGCGGCTACGAGCAGTACTTC.

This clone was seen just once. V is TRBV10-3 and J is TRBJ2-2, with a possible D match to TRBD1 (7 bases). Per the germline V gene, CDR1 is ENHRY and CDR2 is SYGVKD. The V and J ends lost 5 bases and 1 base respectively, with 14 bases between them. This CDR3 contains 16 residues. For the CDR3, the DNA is TGTGCCATCAGTAATACGCAGGGGGGGAACACCGGGGAGCTGTTTTTT. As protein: CAISNTQGGNTGELFF.

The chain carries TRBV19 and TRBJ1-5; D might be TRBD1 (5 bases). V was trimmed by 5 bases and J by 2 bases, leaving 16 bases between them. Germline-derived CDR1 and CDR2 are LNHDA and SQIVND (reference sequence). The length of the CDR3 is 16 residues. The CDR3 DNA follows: TGTGCCAGTAGTCCCCCGGGGGGTAGGGGCAATCAGCCCCAGCATTTT. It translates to CASSPPGGRGNQPQHF.

As DNA, the CDR3 is TGTGCCAGCAGCTTGGGGCCGAACTCCTACGAGCAGTACTTC. Its protein product is CASSLGPNSYEQYF. The chain carries TRBV5-4 and TRBJ2-7; the D is unclear. Trimming left V 0 bases short and J 0 bases short, with 7 bases between. Germline values: CDR1 SGHNT, CDR2 YYREEE (reference sequence). The CDR3 runs to 14 residues.

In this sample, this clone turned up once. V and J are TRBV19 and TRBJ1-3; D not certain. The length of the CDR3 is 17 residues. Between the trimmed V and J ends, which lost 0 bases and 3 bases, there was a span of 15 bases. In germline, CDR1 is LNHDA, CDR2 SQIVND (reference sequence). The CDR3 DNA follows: TGTGCCAGTAGTATAGATCCGGACTCACTAGGTGGAAACACCATATATTTT. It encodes CASSIDPDSLGGNTIYF.

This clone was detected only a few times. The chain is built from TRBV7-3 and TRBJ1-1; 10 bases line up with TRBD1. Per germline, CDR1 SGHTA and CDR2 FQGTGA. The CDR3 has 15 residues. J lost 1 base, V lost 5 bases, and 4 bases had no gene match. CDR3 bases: TGTGCCAGCAGCGCCTGGGACAGGGGGAACACTGAAGCTTTCTTT. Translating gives CASSAWDRGNTEAFF.

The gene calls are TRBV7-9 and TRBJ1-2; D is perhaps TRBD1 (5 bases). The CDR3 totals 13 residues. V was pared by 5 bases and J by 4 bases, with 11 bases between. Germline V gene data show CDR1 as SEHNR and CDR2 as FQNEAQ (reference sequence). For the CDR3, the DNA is TGTGCCAGCAGCATCGGGGGGACCTATGGCTACACCTTC. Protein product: CASSIGGTYGYTF.

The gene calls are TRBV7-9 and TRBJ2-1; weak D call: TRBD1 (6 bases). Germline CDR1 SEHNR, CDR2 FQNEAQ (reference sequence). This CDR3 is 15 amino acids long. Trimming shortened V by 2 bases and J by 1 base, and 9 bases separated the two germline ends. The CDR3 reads CASSLRQGSYNEQFF. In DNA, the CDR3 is TGTGCCAGCAGCTTAAGGCAGGGGTCCTACAATGAGCAGTTCTTC.

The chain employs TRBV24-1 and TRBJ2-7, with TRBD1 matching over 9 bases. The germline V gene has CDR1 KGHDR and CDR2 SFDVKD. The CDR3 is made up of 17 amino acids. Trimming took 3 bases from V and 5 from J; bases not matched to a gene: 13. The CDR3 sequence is CATSDPTAGTGSNEQYF. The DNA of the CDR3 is TGTGCCACCAGTGATCCCACTGCCGGGACAGGGTCTAACGAGCAGTACTTC.

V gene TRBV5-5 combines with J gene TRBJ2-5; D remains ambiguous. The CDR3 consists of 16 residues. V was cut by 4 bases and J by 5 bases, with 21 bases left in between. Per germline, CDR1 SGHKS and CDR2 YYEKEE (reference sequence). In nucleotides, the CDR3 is TGTGCCAGCAGCCTCCAACTGACTCGCACCCGGGAGACCCAGTACTTC. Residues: CASSLQLTRTRETQYF.

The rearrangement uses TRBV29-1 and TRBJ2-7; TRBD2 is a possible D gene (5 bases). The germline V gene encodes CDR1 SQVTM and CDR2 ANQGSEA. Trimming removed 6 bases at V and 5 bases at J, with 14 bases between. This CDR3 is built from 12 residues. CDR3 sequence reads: CSVERLTDEQYV. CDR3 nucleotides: TGCAGCGTCGAGAGACTAACGGACGAGCAGTACGTC.

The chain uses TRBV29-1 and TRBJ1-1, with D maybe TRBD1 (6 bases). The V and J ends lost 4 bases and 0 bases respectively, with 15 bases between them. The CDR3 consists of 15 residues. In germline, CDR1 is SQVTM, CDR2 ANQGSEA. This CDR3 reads CSVGGGHSLNTEAFF. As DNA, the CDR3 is TGCAGCGTTGGTGGGGGCCACTCCTTGAACACTGAAGCTTTCTTT. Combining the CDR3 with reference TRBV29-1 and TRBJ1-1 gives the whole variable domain SAVISQKPSRDICQRGTSLTIQCQVDSQVTMMFWYRQQPGQSLTLIATANQGSEATYESGFVIDKFPISRPNLTFSTLTVSNMSPEDSSIYLCSVGGGHSLNTEAFFGQGTRLTVV.

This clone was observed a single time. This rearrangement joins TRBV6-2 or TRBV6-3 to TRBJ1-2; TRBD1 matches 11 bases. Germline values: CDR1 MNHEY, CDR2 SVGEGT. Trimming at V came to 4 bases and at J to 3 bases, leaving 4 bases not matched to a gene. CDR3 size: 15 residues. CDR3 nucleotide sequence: TGTGCCAGCAGTTCCCCGGGACAGGGGGACTATGGCTACACCTTC. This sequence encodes CASSSPGQGDYGYTF.

Here the CDR3 reads CASSRMDTLNTEAFF. CDR3 DNA: TGTGCCAGCTCACGGATGGACACATTGAACACTGAAGCTTTCTTT. The V call is TRBV18, the J call TRBJ1-1, with TRBD1 as a possible D gene (5 bases). V was pared by 4 bases and J by 0 bases, with 12 bases between. Germline V gene lookup returns CDR1 KGHSH and CDR2 LQKENI. The CDR3 runs 15 residues.

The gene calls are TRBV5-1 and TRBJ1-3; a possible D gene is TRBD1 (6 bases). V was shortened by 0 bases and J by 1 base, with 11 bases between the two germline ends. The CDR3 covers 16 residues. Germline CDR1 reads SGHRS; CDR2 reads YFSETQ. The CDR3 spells CASSLGQGFSGNTIYF. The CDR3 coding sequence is TGCGCCAGCAGCTTGGGGCAGGGGTTTTCTGGAAACACCATATATTTT.

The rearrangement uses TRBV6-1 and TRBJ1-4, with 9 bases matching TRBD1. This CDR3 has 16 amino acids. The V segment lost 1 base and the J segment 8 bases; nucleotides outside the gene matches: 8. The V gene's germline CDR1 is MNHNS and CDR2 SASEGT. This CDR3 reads CASSEGGGQGGEKLFF. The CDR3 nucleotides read TGTGCCAGCAGTGAAGGCGGGGGACAGGGTGGAGAAAAACTGTTTTTT.

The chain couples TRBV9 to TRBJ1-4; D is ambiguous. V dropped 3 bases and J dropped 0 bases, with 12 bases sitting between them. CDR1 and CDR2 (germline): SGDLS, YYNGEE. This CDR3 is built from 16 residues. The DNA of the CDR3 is TGTGCCAGCAGCGCCGACACGGGGACAACTAATGAAAAACTGTTTTTT. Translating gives CASSADTGTTNEKLFF.

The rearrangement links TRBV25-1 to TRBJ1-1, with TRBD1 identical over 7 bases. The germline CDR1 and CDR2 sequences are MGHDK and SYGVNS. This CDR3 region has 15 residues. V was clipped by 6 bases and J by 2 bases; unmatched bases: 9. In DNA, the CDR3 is TGTGCCAGCAGCCCGAGGGGGACAGTTAACACTGAAGCTTTCTTT. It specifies CASSPRGTVNTEAFF.

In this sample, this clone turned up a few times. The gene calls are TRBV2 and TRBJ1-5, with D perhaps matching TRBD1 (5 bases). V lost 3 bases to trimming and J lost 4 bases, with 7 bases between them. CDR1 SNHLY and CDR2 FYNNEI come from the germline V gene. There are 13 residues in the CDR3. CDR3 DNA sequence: TGTGCCAGCAGTGAGGGGCGGAATCAGCCCCAGCATTTT. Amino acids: CASSEGRNQPQHF.

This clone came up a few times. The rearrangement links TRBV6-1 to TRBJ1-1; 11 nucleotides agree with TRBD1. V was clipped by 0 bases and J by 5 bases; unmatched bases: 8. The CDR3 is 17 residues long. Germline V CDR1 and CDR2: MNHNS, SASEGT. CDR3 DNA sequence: TGTGCCAGCAGTGAAGCGTTCCTTCGGGACAGGGGGACTGAAGCTTTCTTT. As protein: CASSEAFLRDRGTEAFF.

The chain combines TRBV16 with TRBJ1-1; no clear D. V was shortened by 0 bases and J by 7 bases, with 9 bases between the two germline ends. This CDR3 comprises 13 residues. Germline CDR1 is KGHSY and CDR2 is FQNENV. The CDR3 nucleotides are TGTGCCAGCAGCCAATCGATAGTCGGTGAAGCTTTCTTT. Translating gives CASSQSIVGEAFF.

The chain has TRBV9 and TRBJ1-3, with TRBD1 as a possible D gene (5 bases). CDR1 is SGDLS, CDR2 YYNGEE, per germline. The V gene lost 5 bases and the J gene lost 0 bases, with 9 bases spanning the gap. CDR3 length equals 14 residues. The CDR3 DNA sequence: TGTGCCAGCAGGGTCGGACACTCTGGAAACACCATATATTTT. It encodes CASRVGHSGNTIYF.

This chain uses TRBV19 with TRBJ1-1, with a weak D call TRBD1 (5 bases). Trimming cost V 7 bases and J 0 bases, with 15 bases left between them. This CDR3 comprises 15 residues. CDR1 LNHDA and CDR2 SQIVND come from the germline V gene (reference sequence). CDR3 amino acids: CASMGTGGLNTEAFF. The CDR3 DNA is TGTGCCAGTATGGGGACCGGGGGTTTGAACACTGAAGCTTTCTTT.

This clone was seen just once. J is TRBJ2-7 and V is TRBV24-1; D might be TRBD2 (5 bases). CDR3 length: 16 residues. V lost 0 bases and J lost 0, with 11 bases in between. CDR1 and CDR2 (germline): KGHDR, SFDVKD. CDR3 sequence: CATSDLGRPSSYEQYV. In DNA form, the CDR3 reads TGTGCCACCAGTGATTTGGGGAGACCTAGCTCCTACGAGCAGTACGTC.

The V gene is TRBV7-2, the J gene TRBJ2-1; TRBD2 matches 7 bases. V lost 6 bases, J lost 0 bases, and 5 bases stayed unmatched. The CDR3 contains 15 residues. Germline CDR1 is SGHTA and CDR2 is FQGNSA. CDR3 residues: CASSGGTTSYNEQFF. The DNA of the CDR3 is TGTGCCAGCAGTGGGGGGACTACCTCCTACAATGAGCAGTTCTTC. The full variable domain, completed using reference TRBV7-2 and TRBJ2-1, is GAGVSQSPSNKVTEKGKDVELRCDPISGHTALYWYRQSLGQGLEFLIYFQGNSAPDKSGLPSDRFSAERTGGSVSTLTIQRTQQEDSAVYLCASSGGTTSYNEQFFGPGTRLTVL.

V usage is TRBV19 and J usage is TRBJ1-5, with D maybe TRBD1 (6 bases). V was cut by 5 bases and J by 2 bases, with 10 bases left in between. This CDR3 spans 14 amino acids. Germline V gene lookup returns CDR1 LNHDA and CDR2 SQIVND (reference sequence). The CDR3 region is CASSLRQGNQPQHF. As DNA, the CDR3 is TGTGCCAGTAGTCTCAGACAGGGCAATCAGCCCCAGCATTTT. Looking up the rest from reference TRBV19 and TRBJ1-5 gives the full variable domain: DGGITQSPKYLFRKEGQNVTLSCEQNLNHDAMYWYRQDPGQGLRLIYYSQIVNDFQKGDIAEGYSVSREKKESFPLTVTSAQKNPTAFYLCASSLRQGNQPQHFGDGTRLSIL.

The CDR3 spells CASSRGQVNNSPLHF. DNA for the CDR3: TGTGCCAGCAGTCGAGGGCAGGTTAATAATTCACCCCTCCACTTT. The V and J genes are TRBV27 and TRBJ1-6; D not resolved. The ends were cut back, 5 bases at V and 5 bases at J, with 13 bases in the middle. The germline V gene encodes CDR1 MNHEY and CDR2 SMNVEV (reference sequence). The CDR3 sequence is 15 residues long.

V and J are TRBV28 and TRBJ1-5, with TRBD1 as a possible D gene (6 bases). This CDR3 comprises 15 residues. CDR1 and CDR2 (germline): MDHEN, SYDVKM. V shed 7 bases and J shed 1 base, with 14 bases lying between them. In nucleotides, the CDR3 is TGTGCCAGCACCCCAGGGACACAGAGCAATCAGCCCCAGCATTTT. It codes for CASTPGTQSNQPQHF. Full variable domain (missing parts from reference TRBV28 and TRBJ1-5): DVKVTQSSRYLVKRTGEKVFLECVQDMDHENMFWYRQDPGLGLRLIYFSYDVKMKEKGDIPEGYSVSREKKERFSLILESASTNQTSMYLCASTPGTQSNQPQHFGDGTRLSIL.